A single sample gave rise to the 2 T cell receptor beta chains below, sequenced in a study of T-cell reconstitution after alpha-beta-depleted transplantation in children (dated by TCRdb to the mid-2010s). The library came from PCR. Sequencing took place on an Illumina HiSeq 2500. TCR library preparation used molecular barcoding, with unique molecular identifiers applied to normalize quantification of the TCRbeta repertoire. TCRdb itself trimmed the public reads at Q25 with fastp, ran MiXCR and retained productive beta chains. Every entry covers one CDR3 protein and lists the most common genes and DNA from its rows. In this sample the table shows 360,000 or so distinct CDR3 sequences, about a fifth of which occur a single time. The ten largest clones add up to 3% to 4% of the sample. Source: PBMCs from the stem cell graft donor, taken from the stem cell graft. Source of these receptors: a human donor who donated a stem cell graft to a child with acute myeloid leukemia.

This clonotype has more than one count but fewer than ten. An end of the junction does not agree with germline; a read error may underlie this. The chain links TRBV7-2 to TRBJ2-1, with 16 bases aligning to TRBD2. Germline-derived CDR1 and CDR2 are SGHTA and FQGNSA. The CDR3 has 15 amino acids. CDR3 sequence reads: CASSLEGTSGRAQLF. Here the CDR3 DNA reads TGTGCCAGCAGCTTAGAAGGGACTAGCGGGAGGGCCCAGCTCTTC.

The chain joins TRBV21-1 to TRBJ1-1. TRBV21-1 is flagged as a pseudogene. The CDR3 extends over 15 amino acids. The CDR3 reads CASWGLTSGYTEAFF. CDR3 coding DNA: TGTGCCAGCTGGGGATTGACATCGGGGTACACTGAAGCTTTCTTT.